The T cell receptor (beta chain) under discussion was sequenced for a study of blood T cell repertoires in COVID-19. Only in-frame clones appear in the TCRdb table, and some are missing; sequencing was by immunoSEQ multiplex PCR. Of about 210,000 clones listed, 70% to 90% are singletons. Trimming left V 4 bases short and J 2 bases short, with 10 bases between. In germline, CDR1 is SGHKS, CDR2 YYEKEE (reference sequence). This CDR3 has 13 residues. This chain uses TRBV5-5 with TRBJ2-7, with D possibly being TRBD1 (6 bases). The TCR was taken from a man aged 35 to 55 with acute or convalescent COVID-19. The sample comprised peripheral blood. As DNA, the CDR3 is TGTGCCAGCAGCGTCGGACAGCCCTACGAGCAGTACTTC. Encoded protein: CASSVGQPYEQYF.